The 21 T cell receptor beta chains in this list originate from one sample, sequenced in a study of PD-L1 blockade in urothelial cancer. The protocol was immunoSEQ multiplex PCR, while the TCRdb copy is restricted to in-frame clones and leaves out a portion. Of tens of thousands of clones listed, roughly 82% are singletons. Time point defined: pretreatment peripheral blood. The sequenced sample was PBMCs, obtained around atezolizumab (anti-PD-L1) treatment. Source of these receptors: a man aged 60 to 69 with urothelial cancer.

The V call is TRBV27, the J call TRBJ2-7; 7 bases fit TRBD2. Germline loops: CDR1 MNHEY, CDR2 SMNVEV (reference sequence). The CDR3 is 16 residues long. V was clipped by 4 bases and J by 0 bases; unmatched bases: 9. The CDR3 nucleotides are TGTGCCAGCAGTTCTCTATTGGGGGGGAGCTCCTACGAGCAGTACTTC. Protein sequence: CASSSLLGGSSYEQYF.

This clone appeared a single time. The rearrangement links TRBV19 to TRBJ1-1; possible D gene TRBD1, 5 bases. Germline V gives CDR1 LNHDA, CDR2 SQIVND (reference sequence). Trimming removed 4 bases from V and 6 bases from J, with 9 bases in between. CDR3 length: 12 residues. The CDR3 spells CASSNQGAEAFF. CDR3 in DNA: TGTGCCAGTAGTAATCAAGGGGCTGAAGCTTTCTTT.

This chain links TRBV6-5 with TRBJ1-3; TRBD1 matches at 10 bases. The CDR3 extends over 14 amino acids. V was clipped by 6 bases and J by 6 bases; unmatched bases: 5. Germline assignment: CDR1 MNHEY and CDR2 SVGAGI. The CDR3 is CASRETGGENTIYF. CDR3 DNA sequence: TGTGCCAGCAGGGAGACAGGGGGCGAAAACACCATATATTTT.

This rearrangement joins TRBV5-1 to TRBJ2-7, with D tentatively TRBD1 (5 bases). Trimming shortened V by 4 bases and J by 4 bases, and 9 bases separated the two germline ends. CDR1 is SGHRS, CDR2 YFSETQ, per germline. There are 12 residues in the CDR3. CDR3 loop: CASSDQGYEQYF. The CDR3 nucleotides are TGCGCCAGCAGCGATCAGGGTTACGAGCAGTACTTC.

This clone was found once. CDR3 loop: CASSTGTGGSRGYTF. CDR3 nucleotides: TGTGCCAGTAGTACCGGGACAGGGGGGTCTCGTGGCTACACCTTC. V usage is TRBV19 and J usage is TRBJ1-2, with TRBD1 identical over 11 bases. Trimming removed 4 bases from V and 7 bases from J; junction bases left unmatched: 8. The CDR3 spans 15 residues. Germline V gives CDR1 LNHDA, CDR2 SQIVND (reference sequence).

The chain combines TRBV27 with TRBJ2-5; D is ambiguous. The CDR3 loop spans 13 amino acids. The germline V and J ends were trimmed by 1 base and 1 base, with 4 bases remaining between them. Germline loops: CDR1 MNHEY, CDR2 SMNVEV (reference sequence). The CDR3 region is CASSLLAQETQYF. The CDR3 bases are TGTGCCAGCAGTTTATTGGCCCAAGAGACCCAGTACTTC.

This CDR3 reads CASSSTVAGQETQYF. The CDR3 bases are TGCGCCAGCAGCTCGACGGTAGCGGGGCAAGAGACCCAGTACTTC. The chain has TRBV5-1 and TRBJ2-5; 8 nucleotides agree with TRBD2. The germline CDR1 and CDR2 sequences are SGHRS and YFSETQ. With 3 bases clipped from V and 2 bases from J, the junction kept 6 bases outside the gene matches. CDR3 length: 15 amino acids.

The rearrangement joins TRBV5-1 to TRBJ2-1; possibly TRBD1 for D (6 bases). V lost 2 bases and J lost 5, with 11 bases in between. The CDR3 totals 14 residues. CDR1 SGHRS and CDR2 YFSETQ come from the germline V gene. The DNA for the CDR3 is TGCGCCAGCAGCTTCTTGGACAGTAACAATGAGCAGTTCTTC. It is translated as CASSFLDSNNEQFF.

The J gene is TRBJ2-3, the V gene TRBV5-1; 8 nucleotides agree with TRBD2. Germline V lookup: CDR1 SGHRS, CDR2 YFSETQ. This CDR3 contains 16 residues. Trimming at V came to 4 bases and at J to 2 bases, leaving 9 bases not matched to a gene. CDR3 DNA: TGCGCCAGCAGCCCAGGTCGCGGGGGGTCCACAGATACGCAGTATTTT. It specifies CASSPGRGGSTDTQYF. Filled out from reference TRBV5-1 and TRBJ2-3, the complete variable domain reads KAGVTQTPRYLIKTRGQQVTLSCSPISGHRSVSWYQQTPGQGLQFLFEYFSETQRNKGNFPGRFSGRQFSNSRSEMNVSTLELGDSALYLCASSPGRGGSTDTQYFGPGTRLTVL.

V is TRBV6-5 and J is TRBJ1-1, with TRBD1 matching over 9 bases. V dropped 0 bases and J dropped 0; count of bases not matched to a gene: 2. This CDR3 is 16 amino acids long. Germline CDR1 MNHEY, CDR2 SVGAGI. The chain's CDR3 is CASSYSWTGVNTEAFF. CDR3 DNA sequence: TGTGCCAGCAGTTACTCTTGGACAGGGGTGAACACTGAAGCTTTCTTT.

This chain links TRBV10-3 with TRBJ2-1; D gene unclear. Germline CDR1 ENHRY, CDR2 SYGVKD. V lost 0 bases to trimming and J lost 4 bases, with 4 bases between them. The CDR3 has 13 amino acids. The CDR3 reads CAISESSYNEQFF. DNA of the CDR3: TGTGCCATCAGTGAGTCTTCTTACAATGAGCAGTTCTTC.

This clone was recorded only once. The gene calls are TRBV19 and TRBJ2-5, with 7 bases identical to TRBD1. CDR3 length equals 14 residues. Trimming at V came to 4 bases and at J to 2 bases, leaving 4 bases not matched to a gene. The germline V gene has CDR1 LNHDA and CDR2 SQIVND (reference sequence). CDR3 sequence (DNA): TGTGCCAGTAGTACGCCGGGACAGCAAGAGACCCAGTACTTC. Its translation is CASSTPGQQETQYF.

The chain combines TRBV11-3 with TRBJ2-1; TRBD2 agrees at 10 bases. Trimming cost V 4 bases and J 11 bases; bases outside gene matches: 14. Germline CDR1 SGHNT, CDR2 YENEEA. The CDR3 covers 16 residues. The CDR3 DNA reads as TGTGCCAGCAGCTCGCTAACGGGGGAAGCGGGGGGGAAGCAGTTCTTC. It is translated as CASSSLTGEAGGKQFF.

This clone has a handful of counts. The chain combines TRBV2 with TRBJ2-4; D may be TRBD1 (6 bases). CDR3 size: 16 residues. Germline CDR1 reads SNHLY; CDR2 reads FYNNEI. Trimming cost V 9 bases and J 0 bases, with 18 bases left between them. CDR3 loop: CASKKDSSIAKNIQYF. CDR3 bases: TGTGCCAGTAAAAAGGACAGTTCTATAGCCAAAAACATTCAGTACTTC.

This rearrangement joins TRBV11-2 to TRBJ1-2, with D hard to call. The length of the CDR3 is 13 residues. Trimming took off 4 bases at V and 4 bases at J, with 10 bases between the two ends. The V gene's germline CDR1 is SGHAT and CDR2 FQNNGV. In DNA form, the CDR3 reads TGTGCCAGCAGCTCCGCCGGCGGCTATGGCTACACCTTC. The encoded protein is CASSSAGGYGYTF.

The rearrangement joins TRBV12-5 to TRBJ2-1, with TRBD2 matching over 8 bases. The J segment lost 7 bases and the V segment lost 6 bases, leaving 8 bases of the junction unmatched. The CDR3 extends over 14 amino acids. Germline values: CDR1 LGHNT, CDR2 FRNRAP. Here the CDR3 reads CASGTGLGRNEQFF. CDR3 bases: TGTGCTAGTGGAACGGGACTAGGGAGAAATGAGCAGTTCTTC.

V and J are TRBV7-9 and TRBJ1-1; D remains ambiguous. Germline CDR1 reads SEHNR; CDR2 reads FQNEAQ (reference sequence). V was cut by 0 bases and J by 7 bases, with 6 bases left in between. CDR3 size: 12 residues. The CDR3 protein is CASSLARVEAFF. The CDR3 bases are TGTGCCAGCAGCTTAGCACGAGTTGAAGCTTTCTTT. The variable domain in full, with the rest retrieved from reference TRBV7-9 and TRBJ1-1, is DTGVSQNPRHKITKRGQNVTFRCDPISEHNRLYWYRQTLGQGPEFLTYFQNEAQLEKSRLLSDRFSAERPKGSFSTLEIQRTEQGDSAMYLCASSLARVEAFFGQGTRLTVV.

This clone showed up just a few times. The chain uses TRBV14 and TRBJ2-1; TRBD2 aligns across 9 bases. J was trimmed by 9 bases and V by 1 base; bases with no gene match: 4. CDR3 length: 14 amino acids. CDR1 and CDR2 from the germline V gene are SGHDN and FVKESK. This CDR3 is CASSQAVAGVEQFF. As DNA, the CDR3 is TGTGCCAGCAGCCAAGCGGTAGCGGGGGTTGAGCAGTTCTTC.

The rearrangement joins TRBV18 to TRBJ1-1; D may be TRBD1 (6 bases). Trimming pared 3 bases from V and 3 bases from J, leaving 11 bases between. CDR3 length equals 14 residues. Germline V gene lookup returns CDR1 KGHSH and CDR2 LQKENI. CDR3 DNA: TGTGCCAGCTCACCGATTTCAGGGGACACTGAAGCTTTCTTT. Translated, it gives CASSPISGDTEAFF.

The CDR3 sequence is CASSLATGNRVTQYF. The DNA for the CDR3 is TGCGCCAGCAGCTTGGCGACAGGGAATAGGGTGACCCAGTACTTC. The V gene is TRBV5-1, the J gene TRBJ2-5, with 7 bases identical to TRBD1. Germline-derived CDR1 and CDR2 are SGHRS and YFSETQ. The CDR3 spans 15 residues. V was pared by 0 bases and J by 7 bases, with 9 bases of the junction left unmatched.

V gene TRBV9 combines with J gene TRBJ1-2; possible D gene TRBD1, 5 bases. With 7 bases removed from V and 0 bases from J, the gap between germline ends came to 13 bases. The CDR3 is 14 amino acids. Looked up from germline, CDR1 is SGDLS and CDR2 is YYNGEE. Here the CDR3 DNA reads TGTGCCAGCGCGGAAGGGGCCTCTAACTATGGCTACACCTTC. It specifies CASAEGASNYGYTF. Drawing the rest from reference TRBV9 and TRBJ1-2, the complete variable domain is DSGVTQTPKHLITATGQRVTLRCSPRSGDLSVYWYQQSLDQGLQFLIQYYNGEERAKGNILERFSAQQFPDLHSELNLSSLELGDSALYFCASAEGASNYGYTFGSGTRLTVV.